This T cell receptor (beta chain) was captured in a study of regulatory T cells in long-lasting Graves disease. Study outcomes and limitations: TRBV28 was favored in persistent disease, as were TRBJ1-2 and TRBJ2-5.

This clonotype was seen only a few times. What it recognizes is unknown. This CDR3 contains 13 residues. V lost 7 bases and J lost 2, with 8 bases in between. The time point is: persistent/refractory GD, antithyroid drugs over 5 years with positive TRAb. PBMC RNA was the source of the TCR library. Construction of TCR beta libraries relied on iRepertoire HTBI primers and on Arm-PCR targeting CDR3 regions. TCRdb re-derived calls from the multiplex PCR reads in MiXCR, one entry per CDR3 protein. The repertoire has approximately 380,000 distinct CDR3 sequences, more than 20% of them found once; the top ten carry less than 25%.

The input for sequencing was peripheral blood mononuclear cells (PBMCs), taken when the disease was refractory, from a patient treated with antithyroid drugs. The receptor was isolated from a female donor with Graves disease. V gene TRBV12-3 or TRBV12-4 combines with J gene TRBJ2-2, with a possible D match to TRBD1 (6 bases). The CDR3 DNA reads TGTGCCAGCACCAGGGGTAACACCGGGGAGCTGTTTTTT. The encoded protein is CASTRGNTGELFF.